The 25 T cell receptor beta chains presented below share a single source sample, sequenced in a study of blood T cell repertoires in COVID-19. Sequencing was performed with immunoSEQ multiplex PCR; in TCRdb, only in-frame clones are kept and a portion is missing. The sample lists roughly 100,000 clones, roughly four fifths seen once, with roughly 14% in the top ten. Sequencing was carried out using peripheral blood. The receptors here all came from a woman aged 80 or over with acute or convalescent COVID-19.

The V gene is TRBV9, the J gene TRBJ2-1; D is possibly TRBD2 (6 bases). The CDR3 totals 15 residues. The ends were cut back, 0 bases at V and 8 bases at J, with 15 bases in the middle. Germline V gene data show CDR1 as SGDLS and CDR2 as YYNGEE. The CDR3 DNA is TGTGCCAGCAGCGTAGGAGGGACTCCTGGGGATGAGCAGTTCTTC. Residues: CASSVGGTPGDEQFF. The variable domain in full, completed from reference TRBV9 and TRBJ2-1, reads DSGVTQTPKHLITATGQRVTLRCSPRSGDLSVYWYQQSLDQGLQFLIQYYNGEERAKGNILERFSAQQFPDLHSELNLSSLELGDSALYFCASSVGGTPGDEQFFGPGTRLTVL.

V is TRBV6-1 and J is TRBJ2-1, with 11 bases identical to TRBD2. From germline, CDR1 is MNHNS and CDR2 SASEGT. The CDR3 length is 15 residues. V gave up 1 base and J gave up 7 bases; unmatched junction bases: 3. CDR3 DNA sequence: TGTGCCAGCAGTGAAGGGCTAGCGGGAGGAAATGAGCAGTTCTTC. This translates into CASSEGLAGGNEQFF.

This clone occurred once. The rearrangement links TRBV5-6 to TRBJ2-1; 13 positions match TRBD2. The trim removed 4 bases at V and 3 bases at J, leaving 7 bases unmatched. The CDR3 runs 17 residues. CDR1 and CDR2 from the germline V gene are SGHDT and YYEEEE. CDR3 in amino acids: CASSDTSGRAIYNEQFF. The DNA of the CDR3 is TGTGCCAGCAGCGACACTAGCGGGAGGGCCATCTACAATGAGCAGTTCTTC. Using reference TRBV5-6 and TRBJ2-1 for the parts outside the CDR3, the full variable domain is DAGVTQSPTHLIKTRGQQVTLRCSPKSGHDTVSWYQQALGQGPQFIFQYYEEEERQRGNFPDRFSGHQFPNYSSELNVNALLLGDSALYLCASSDTSGRAIYNEQFFGPGTRLTVL.

The gene calls are TRBV5-1 and TRBJ2-2; 9 nucleotides match TRBD1. This CDR3 comprises 17 residues. With V trimmed by 4 bases and J by 5 bases, 12 bases remained unmatched. The germline V gene has CDR1 SGHRS and CDR2 YFSETQ. CDR3 in DNA: TGCGCCAGCAGCGGAAGCGGGACAGGGTTAGAGACCGGGGAGCTGTTTTTT. Translation: CASSGSGTGLETGELFF.

The V call is TRBV11-2, the J call TRBJ1-4; 12 bases are a match to TRBD1. Trimming at V came to 10 bases and at J to 6 bases, leaving 9 bases not matched to a gene. Germline V gene data show CDR1 as SGHAT and CDR2 as FQNNGV. The CDR3 sequence is 15 residues long. CDR3 sequence reads: CATGTGGAWDEKLFF. CDR3 nucleotide sequence: TGTGCCACCGGGACAGGGGGCGCTTGGGATGAAAAACTGTTTTTT.

The chain carries TRBV19 and TRBJ2-4; 7 nucleotides align to TRBD1. Germline V CDR1 and CDR2: LNHDA, SQIVND (reference sequence). The CDR3 is 15 amino acids. The junction had 5 bases not matched to a gene; V was cut back by 3 bases and J by 3 bases. The CDR3 is CASSMRTGDKNIQYF. As DNA, the CDR3 is TGTGCCAGTAGTATGAGGACAGGTGACAAAAACATTCAGTACTTC.

V usage is TRBV14 and J usage is TRBJ2-7, with 8 bases lining up with TRBD1. J gave up 3 bases and V 0 bases, and 4 bases lay outside the gene matches. CDR3 size: 15 residues. Germline CDR1 and CDR2: SGHDN and FVKESK. CDR3 region: CASSQDGQGLYEQYV. CDR3 coding DNA: TGTGCCAGCAGCCAAGACGGACAGGGCCTCTACGAGCAGTACGTC.

The V call is TRBV19, the J call TRBJ2-2; TRBD1 matches at 8 bases. The germline gives CDR1 LNHDA, CDR2 SQIVND (reference sequence). The CDR3 has 16 amino acids. The ends lost 4 bases at V and 1 base at J; junction bases unmatched: 5. CDR3 protein: CASSTRTGRNTGELFF. The DNA for the CDR3 is TGTGCCAGTAGTACCAGGACAGGGCGGAACACCGGGGAGCTGTTTTTT.

The chain links TRBV2 to TRBJ2-2; D is unresolved. Trimming left V 6 bases short and J 1 base short, with 9 bases between. The CDR3 sequence is 14 residues long. The germline CDR1 and CDR2 sequences are SNHLY and FYNNEI. Here the CDR3 reads CASSALRNTGELFF. CDR3 in DNA: TGTGCCAGCAGCGCCCTACGGAACACCGGGGAGCTGTTTTTT.

This chain links TRBV6-5 with TRBJ2-3; a weak D match, TRBD1 (6 bases). The CDR3 is 15 residues long. Germline V gene lookup returns CDR1 MNHEY and CDR2 SVGAGI. V was clipped by 8 bases and J by 3 bases, with 18 bases between them. The CDR3 here is CASGATGAETDTQYF. The CDR3 region has the DNA TGTGCCAGCGGGGCGACAGGCGCTGAAACAGATACGCAGTATTTT.

This chain joins TRBV18 and TRBJ1-2; TRBD1 aligns across 8 bases. This CDR3 contains 15 residues. CDR1 and CDR2 (germline): KGHSH, LQKENI. V was pared by 3 bases and J by 0 bases, with 3 bases of the junction left unmatched. The CDR3 DNA reads as TGTGCCAGCTCACCGGACAGGGAAGCTAACTATGGCTACACCTTC. This gives the protein CASSPDREANYGYTF.

The chain combines TRBV18 with TRBJ2-7, with D tentatively TRBD1 (5 bases). V lost 2 bases to trimming and J lost 3 bases, with 11 bases between them. Germline CDR1 and CDR2: KGHSH and LQKENI. The length of the CDR3 is 14 residues. The CDR3, as DNA: TGTGCCAGCTCACCAGCTACAGGTGGCTACGAGCAGTACGTC. It yields the protein CASSPATGGYEQYV.

The chain recombines TRBV7-8 with TRBJ2-5; the match to TRBD2 covers 12 bases. With 6 bases clipped from V and 5 bases from J, the junction kept 4 bases outside the gene matches. CDR3 length: 14 amino acids. The germline CDR1 and CDR2 sequences are SGHVS and FQNEAQ. CDR3 DNA: TGTGCCAGCAGTCTAGCGGGAGGGCCGGAGACCCAGTACTTC. Amino acids: CASSLAGGPETQYF.

The chain couples TRBV24-1 to TRBJ2-2, with TRBD2 matching 12 bases. The germline CDR1 and CDR2 sequences are KGHDR and SFDVKD. The junction had 11 bases not matched to a gene; V was cut back by 4 bases and J by 6 bases. This CDR3 spans 18 amino acids. CDR3 loop: CATSDTQLAGGRSGELFF. The CDR3 DNA reads TGTGCCACCAGTGACACCCAACTAGCGGGAGGACGGTCCGGGGAGCTGTTTTTT.

The rearrangement joins TRBV10-3 to TRBJ2-1; the D is unclear. CDR3 length equals 17 residues. The V gene's germline CDR1 is ENHRY and CDR2 SYGVKD. V lost 3 bases and J lost 2, with 17 bases in between. In nucleotides, the CDR3 is TGTGCCATCAGTGAAGGCGCGCTGGGTGAGGCCTACAATGAGCAGTTCTTC. Protein product: CAISEGALGEAYNEQFF.

The chain carries TRBV18 and TRBJ2-7; 9 bases match TRBD1. The CDR3 totals 14 residues. J was trimmed by 6 bases and V by 6 bases; bases with no gene match: 9. Looked up from germline, CDR1 is KGHSH and CDR2 is LQKENI. The CDR3 sequence is CASSPGQGIGEQYF. The CDR3 DNA sequence: TGTGCCAGCTCGCCCGGACAGGGGATAGGCGAGCAGTACTTC.

The chain joins TRBV14 to TRBJ2-3; TRBD2 matches at 8 bases. The ends lost 3 bases at V and 2 bases at J; junction bases unmatched: 7. The CDR3 totals 16 residues. CDR1 and CDR2 (germline): SGHDN, FVKESK. The CDR3 DNA reads TGTGCCAGCAGCCATCGGACTAGCAGGGACACAGATACGCAGTATTTT. It translates to CASSHRTSRDTDTQYF.

This rearrangement joins TRBV6-1 to TRBJ2-7; the match to TRBD2 covers 7 bases. The junction had 6 bases not matched to a gene; V was cut back by 1 base and J by 3 bases. From germline, CDR1 is MNHNS and CDR2 SASEGT. This CDR3 is 15 amino acids long. As DNA, the CDR3 is TGTGCCAGCAGTGAAGGCCTAGCGGACTACTACGAGCAGTACTTC. Residues: CASSEGLADYYEQYF.

The rearrangement joins TRBV24-1 to TRBJ2-3, with 7 bases that match TRBD2. J was trimmed by 3 bases and V by 3 bases; bases with no gene match: 5. CDR3 length: 15 residues. The germline CDR1 and CDR2 sequences are KGHDR and SFDVKD. The CDR3 loop is CATSDRTRDTDTQYF. CDR3 sequence (DNA): TGTGCCACCAGTGATAGGACTAGGGATACAGATACGCAGTATTTT.

The chain uses TRBV6-5 and TRBJ2-7, with D hard to call. CDR1 and CDR2 (germline): MNHEY, SVGAGI. Trimming removed 9 bases from V and 4 bases from J, with 16 bases in between. This CDR3 has 13 amino acids. The CDR3 is CASSNAIGYEQYF. The CDR3 nucleotides are TGTGCCAGTAGCAACGCGATAGGATACGAGCAGTACTTC.

The chain carries TRBV7-9 and TRBJ2-7; 14 nucleotides match TRBD2. Per germline, CDR1 SEHNR and CDR2 FQNEAQ (reference sequence). This CDR3 comprises 16 residues. The trim removed 4 bases at V and 5 bases at J, leaving 7 bases unmatched. This chain's CDR3 is CASSSGLAGGIDEQYF. The CDR3 DNA follows: TGTGCCAGCAGCTCTGGACTAGCGGGAGGCATAGACGAGCAGTACTTC.

This clone turned up a few times. J is TRBJ1-2 and V is TRBV11-2; a weak D match, TRBD1 (6 bases). Germline V CDR1 and CDR2: SGHAT, FQNNGV. The V gene lost 2 bases and the J gene lost 7 bases, with 14 bases spanning the gap. This CDR3 is 14 amino acids long. The chain's CDR3 is CASSLSPGHGGYTF. The CDR3 region has the DNA TGTGCCAGCAGCTTATCCCCGGGACACGGTGGCTACACCTTC.

The chain carries TRBV27 and TRBJ2-7; D may be TRBD2 (6 bases). Per the germline V gene, CDR1 is MNHEY and CDR2 is SMNVEV (reference sequence). The germline V and J ends were trimmed by 4 bases and 1 base, with 23 bases remaining between them. The length of the CDR3 is 18 residues. The CDR3: CASSSFTAPRGRSYEQYV. The CDR3 DNA reads TGTGCCAGCAGTTCCTTTACCGCGCCTCGGGGGAGATCCTACGAGCAGTACGTC.

This chain connects TRBV29-1 to TRBJ2-3; a weak D match, TRBD2 (6 bases). Germline V gene sequence: CDR1 SQVTM, CDR2 ANQGSEA. The ends were cut back, 3 bases at V and 3 bases at J, with 10 bases in the middle. The CDR3 extends over 13 amino acids. The CDR3 coding sequence is TGCAGCGTTGATCCGGGAGAGACAGATACGCAGTATTTT. This encodes CSVDPGETDTQYF.

This rearrangement joins TRBV2 to TRBJ2-7; tentatively, D is TRBD1 (6 bases). Per the germline V gene, CDR1 is SNHLY and CDR2 is FYNNEI. This CDR3 contains 14 residues. V was pared by 3 bases and J by 2 bases, with 11 bases between. The CDR3 here is CASSELTGTYEQYF. The CDR3 nucleotides are TGTGCCAGCAGTGAGCTGACAGGTACCTACGAGCAGTACTTC. Complete variable domain (other parts from reference TRBV2 and TRBJ2-7): EPEVTQTPSHQVTQMGQEVILRCVPISNHLYFYWYRQILGQKVEFLVSFYNNEISEKSEIFDDQFSVERPDGSNFTLKIRSTKLEDSAMYFCASSELTGTYEQYFGPGTRLTVT.